This T cell receptor beta chain was documented in a study of cytomegalovirus exposure and HLA in healthy donors. Background on the study: When 398 donors were genotyped, roughly 78% of them were found to fall in the Caucasian-associated ancestry cluster.

Per the germline V gene, CDR1 is SGHRS and CDR2 is YFSETQ. The CDR3 runs 15 residues. Trimming at V came to 5 bases and at J to 1 base, leaving 6 bases not matched to a gene. PCR used 60 Vbeta primers and 13 Jbeta primers. The protocol was immunoSEQ multiplex PCR, while the TCRdb copy is restricted to in-frame clones and leaves out a portion. In the table there are about 82,000 clones, over 75% of which are singletons. The chain is built from TRBV5-1 and TRBJ1-1, with 9 bases aligning to TRBD1. The clonotype comes from a human donor in good health. Specimen: PBMCs. CDR3 nucleotide sequence: TGCGCCAGCAGGCAGACAGGGGGGTCGAACACTGAAGCTTTCTTT. Translating gives CASRQTGGSNTEAFF.